The entry below gives a single TCR beta chain sequence along with its context. Its antigen is still unknown. This record comes from a study of T cell responses to AZD1222 COVID-19 vaccine. Using immunoSEQ multiplex PCR, the repertoire was profiled, and TCRdb retains in-frame clones only, with some absent. The sample yields around 130,000 clones, 91% seen once. Points from the study as a whole: In a largely white British group with more females than males, clonal diversity was possibly underestimated.

Germline CDR1 SGHRS, CDR2 YFSETQ. The CDR3 consists of 14 residues. The V end was cut by 6 bases, the J end by 0 bases, with 12 bases between. The source is an adult who received the MenACWY meningococcal vaccine as a control. The sample consisted of peripheral blood, taken 28 days after the second dose of the MenACWY control vaccine. This chain links TRBV5-1 with TRBJ1-1; D may be TRBD1 (5 bases). The CDR3 loop reads CASNQGPVNTEAFF. The CDR3 bases are TGCGCCAGCAACCAGGGACCAGTGAACACTGAAGCTTTCTTT.